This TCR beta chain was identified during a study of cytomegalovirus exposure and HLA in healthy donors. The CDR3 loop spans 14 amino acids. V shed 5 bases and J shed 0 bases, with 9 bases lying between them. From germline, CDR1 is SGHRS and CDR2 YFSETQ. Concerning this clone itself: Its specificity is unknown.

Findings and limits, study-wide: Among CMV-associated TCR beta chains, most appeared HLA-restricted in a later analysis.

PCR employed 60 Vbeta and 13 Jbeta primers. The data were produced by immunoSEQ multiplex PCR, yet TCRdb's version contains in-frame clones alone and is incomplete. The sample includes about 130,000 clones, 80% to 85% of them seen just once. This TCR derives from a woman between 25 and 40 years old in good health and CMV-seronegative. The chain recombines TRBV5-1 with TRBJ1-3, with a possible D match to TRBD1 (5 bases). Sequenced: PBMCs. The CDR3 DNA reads TGCGCCAGCAGAAAGACAGACTCTGGAAACACCATATATTTT. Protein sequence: CASRKTDSGNTIYF.